What follows are 7 T cell receptor beta chains derived from one specimen sequenced in a study of control samples from healthy donors and cancer patients. Produced via immunoSEQ multiplex PCR; TCRdb's table is partial and in-frame only. The table includes around 130,000 clones, just under 95% detected once. The sequenced sample was blood. Every receptor here comes from a man in his thirties or forties in good health.

This chain uses TRBV19 with TRBJ1-1; 7 bases match TRBD1. Germline-derived CDR1 and CDR2 are LNHDA and SQIVND (reference sequence). The trim removed 6 bases at V and 4 bases at J, leaving 8 bases unmatched. CDR3 size: 14 residues. Here the CDR3 reads CASRDQQGSTEAFF. The CDR3 region has the DNA TGTGCCAGTAGGGACCAACAGGGGAGCACTGAAGCTTTCTTT. The whole variable domain, filled in from reference TRBV19 and TRBJ1-1, reads DGGITQSPKYLFRKEGQNVTLSCEQNLNHDAMYWYRQDPGQGLRLIYYSQIVNDFQKGDIAEGYSVSREKKESFPLTVTSAQKNPTAFYLCASRDQQGSTEAFFGQGTRLTVV.

The chain combines TRBV7-9 with TRBJ1-2; a weak D match, TRBD1 (5 bases). V dropped 6 bases and J dropped 6 bases, with 20 bases sitting between them. The CDR3 totals 15 residues. Germline V gene sequence: CDR1 SEHNR, CDR2 FQNEAQ (reference sequence). CDR3 sequence: CASSSGTHPQHGYTF. The CDR3 DNA sequence: TGTGCCAGCAGTTCTGGGACTCATCCCCAGCATGGCTACACCTTC.

This chain connects TRBV19 to TRBJ1-1, with 8 bases lining up with TRBD1. CDR1 and CDR2 (germline): LNHDA, SQIVND (reference sequence). V dropped 3 bases and J dropped 5; count of bases not matched to a gene: 5. This CDR3 contains 14 residues. The CDR3 is CASSMDRVRTEAFF. The CDR3, as DNA: TGTGCCAGTAGTATGGACAGGGTGAGAACTGAAGCTTTCTTT.

V gene TRBV5-4 combines with J gene TRBJ2-2; maybe TRBD2 (5 bases). The CDR3 runs 13 residues. Germline CDR1 SGHNT, CDR2 YYREEE (reference sequence). V lost 5 bases and J lost 3, with 8 bases in between. The CDR3: CASRRVDTGELFF. The CDR3 nucleotides read TGTGCCAGCAGGAGGGTCGACACCGGGGAGCTGTTTTTT.

CDR3 nucleotides: TGCGCCAGCAGCGTGGGTATCGGGGAGCTGTTTTTT. Its translation: CASSVGIGELFF. This chain connects TRBV5-1 to TRBJ2-2; no reliable D call. Germline V gives CDR1 SGHRS, CDR2 YFSETQ. The V end lost 4 bases, the J end lost 7 bases, and 8 bases lay between the germline ends. The CDR3 loop spans 12 amino acids.

The V gene is TRBV18, the J gene TRBJ2-3; tentatively, D is TRBD1 or TRBD2 (6 bases each). CDR1 is KGHSH and CDR2 is LQKENI in the germline V gene. Trimming cost V 1 base and J 2 bases, with 10 bases left between them. The CDR3 is 15 residues long. The CDR3 spells CASSPRGALTDTQYF. CDR3 DNA sequence: TGTGCCAGCTCACCACGGGGGGCTCTCACAGATACGCAGTATTTT.

The chain carries TRBV7-2 and TRBJ1-5, with a possible D match to TRBD1 (5 bases). From germline, CDR1 is SGHTA and CDR2 FQGNSA. V was cut by 2 bases and J by 5 bases, with 10 bases left in between. This CDR3 is built from 14 residues. CDR3 amino acids: CASSLTEGYQPQHF. In nucleotides, the CDR3 is TGTGCCAGCAGCTTAACAGAGGGGTATCAGCCCCAGCATTTT.